This T cell receptor (beta chain) was identified in a study of OX40 agonist ivuxolimab in advanced cancers. Whole-study context: At doses from 0.01 to 10 mg/kg, patients were given intravenous ivuxolimab every 2 weeks. A mean age of roughly 66 years, range about 20 to 79, was recorded, and more than 80% were male.

Sequenced by immunoSEQ multiplex PCR; TCRdb stores in-frame clones only, minus some. Among 20,000 to 25,000 clones listed, over 65% were seen once. The CDR3 spans 16 residues. CDR1 and CDR2 from the germline V gene are SNHLY and FYNNEI. V dropped 1 base and J dropped 4; count of bases not matched to a gene: 6. Sequencing was performed on CD4+ or CD8+ T cells sorted from blood, taken in a trial of the OX40 agonist ivuxolimab. The TCR originated in an adult with an advanced solid tumor such as melanoma, head and neck, liver or kidney cancer. The chain is built from TRBV2 and TRBJ2-1; 8 nucleotides line up with TRBD1. The CDR3 DNA sequence: TGTGCCAGCAGTGAAGAGCGTCGGACAGGGTACAATGAGCAGTTCTTC. Its translation: CASSEERRTGYNEQFF.